This T cell receptor beta chain came from a study of T-cell reconstitution after alpha-beta-depleted transplantation in children. Study-wide results and limits: As was reported, about two months after transplant, alpha-beta T cells came from several hundred expanded graft clones. Newly generated T cells supplied most T-cell counts and diversity one year post-transplant.

This clonotype was counted between two and nine times. Its antigen remains unknown. The authors prepared the TCRbeta library with unique molecular identifiers. Each CDR3 protein gets one entry after TCRdb re-called the PCR reads with MiXCR. The sample lists approximately 270,000 distinct CDR3 sequences, more than 20% occurring once. Sequencing used PBMCs, mostly from graft donor cells, obtained 360 days after TCRalphabeta/CD19-depleted stem cell transplant. This receptor was obtained from a female patient under 10 years old who had a stem cell transplant for congenital amegakaryocytic thrombocytopenia, so the T cells may come from the graft donor.

This CDR3 is CAISESFTQEETQYF. As DNA, the CDR3 is TGTGCCATCAGTGAGTCTTTTACGCAGGAGGAGACCCAGTACTTC. The genes are TRBV10-3 and TRBJ2-5; D is unclear. The germline V gene has CDR1 ENHRY and CDR2 SYGVKD. The V and J ends lost 0 bases and 5 bases respectively, with 13 bases between them. CDR3 length: 15 residues.